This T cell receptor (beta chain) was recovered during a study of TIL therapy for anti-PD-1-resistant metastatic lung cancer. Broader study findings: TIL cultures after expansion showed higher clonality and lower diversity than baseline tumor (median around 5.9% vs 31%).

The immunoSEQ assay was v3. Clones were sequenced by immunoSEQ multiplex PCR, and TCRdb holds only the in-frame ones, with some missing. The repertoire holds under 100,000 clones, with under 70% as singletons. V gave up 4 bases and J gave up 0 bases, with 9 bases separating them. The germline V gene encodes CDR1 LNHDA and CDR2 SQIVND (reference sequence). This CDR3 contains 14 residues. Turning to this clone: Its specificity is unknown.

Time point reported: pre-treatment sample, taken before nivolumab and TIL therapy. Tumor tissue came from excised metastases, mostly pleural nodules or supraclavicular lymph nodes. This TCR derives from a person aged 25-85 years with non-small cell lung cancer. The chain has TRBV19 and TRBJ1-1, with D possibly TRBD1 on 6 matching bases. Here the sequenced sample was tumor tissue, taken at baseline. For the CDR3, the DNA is TGTGCCAGTAGTACTGGACAGCTGAACACTGAAGCTTTCTTT. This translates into CASSTGQLNTEAFF. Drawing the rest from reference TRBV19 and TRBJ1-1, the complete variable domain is DGGITQSPKYLFRKEGQNVTLSCEQNLNHDAMYWYRQDPGQGLRLIYYSQIVNDFQKGDIAEGYSVSREKKESFPLTVTSAQKNPTAFYLCASSTGQLNTEAFFGQGTRLTVV.